This TCR beta chain comes out of a study of blood T cell repertoires in COVID-19. The wider study: Sources were T cells, B-cell-depleted T cells, or PBMCs; the material itself was cDNA or gDNA.

Under the authors' procedure: Amplified reference gene primers provided the basis for estimating nucleated cell counts. Sequencing was performed with immunoSEQ multiplex PCR; in TCRdb, only in-frame clones are kept and a portion is missing. For V, J and clone size, that table is used; D and trimming come from the DNA. This sample has roughly 170,000 clones; roughly 86% occur once, and the top ten carry about 8%. Germline CDR1 reads SGHNT; CDR2 reads YENEEA. This CDR3 is 12 amino acids long. Trimming removed 8 bases from V and 4 bases from J, with 11 bases in between. The clonotype was recovered from a man in his forties who had recovered from COVID-19. The chain links TRBV11-3 to TRBJ1-1, with a weak D call TRBD1 (5 bases). The sequenced sample consisted of peripheral blood. This CDR3 reads CASGGVPTEAFF. The CDR3 coding sequence is TGTGCCAGCGGGGGGGTACCCACTGAAGCTTTCTTT.